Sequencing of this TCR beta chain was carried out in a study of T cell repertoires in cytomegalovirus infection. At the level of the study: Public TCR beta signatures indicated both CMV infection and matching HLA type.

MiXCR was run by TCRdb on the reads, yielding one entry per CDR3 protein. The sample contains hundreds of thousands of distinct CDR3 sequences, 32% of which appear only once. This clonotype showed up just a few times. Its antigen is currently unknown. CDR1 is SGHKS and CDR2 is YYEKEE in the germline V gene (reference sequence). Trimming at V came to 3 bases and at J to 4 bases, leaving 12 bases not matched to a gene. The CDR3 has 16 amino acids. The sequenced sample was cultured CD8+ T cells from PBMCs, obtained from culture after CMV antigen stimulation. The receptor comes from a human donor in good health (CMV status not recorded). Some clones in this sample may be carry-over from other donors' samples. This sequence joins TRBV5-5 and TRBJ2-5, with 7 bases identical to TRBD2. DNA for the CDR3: TGTGCCAGCAGCTCCCCGTGGGAGGGTGTAGCAGAGACCCAGTACTTC. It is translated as CASSSPWEGVAETQYF.